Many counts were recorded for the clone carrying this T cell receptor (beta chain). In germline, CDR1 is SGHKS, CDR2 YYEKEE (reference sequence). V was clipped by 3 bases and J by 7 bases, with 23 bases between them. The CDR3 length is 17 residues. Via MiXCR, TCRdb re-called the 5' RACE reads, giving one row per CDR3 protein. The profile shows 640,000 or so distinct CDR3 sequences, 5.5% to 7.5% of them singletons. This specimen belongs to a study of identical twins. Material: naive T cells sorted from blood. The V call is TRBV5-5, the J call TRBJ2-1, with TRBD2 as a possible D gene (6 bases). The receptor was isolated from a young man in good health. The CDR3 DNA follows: TGTGCCAGCAGCTCCGACGGGACTCACCTTTGGGGGAATGAGCAGTTCTTC. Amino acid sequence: CASSSDGTHLWGNEQFF.